Listed below are T cell receptor beta chains from one sample, sequenced in a study of neurological immune-mediated disorders. TCRdb fed the 5' RACE reads into MiXCR, producing one record per CDR3 protein. Seen here are about 20,000 distinct CDR3 sequences, about 2.6% observed once, and the top ten hold around 5.5%. Material: PBMCs. All receptors derive from a woman under 30 with multiple sclerosis. The CDR3 runs from the conserved cysteine through the conserved F or W. A D gene is named only where the DNA matches it firmly. Clone size, where shown, is once, few, many, or a class for clones that have expanded.

>.|TRBJ2-1|.|TRBV25-1|15
TGTACCAGCAGCAACCAGGACAATTCCTACAATGAGCAGTTCTTC
CTSSNQDNSYNEQFF
>.|TRBJ2-5|.|TRBV20-1|14
TGCAGTGCTAGAGCCCACCCGGTGCTTGAGACCCAGTACTTC
CSARAHPVLETQYF
>many|TRBJ2-5|.|TRBV20-1|13
TGCAGTGCTAGAGATCCTAGCCGAGAGACCCAGTACTTC
CSARDPSRETQYF
>.|TRBJ1-4|.|TRBV28|17
TGTGCCAGCAGTCCCCGGACGGCGGGCGTGCCCCTAGAAAAACTGTTTTTT
CASSPRTAGVPLEKLFF
>few|TRBJ1-5|TRBD1|TRBV20-1|13
TGCAGTGCGGAAACAGGGGTCGGTCAGCCCCAGAATTTT
CSAETGVGQPQNF
>.|TRBJ1-5|.|TRBV12-3/TRBV12-4|13
TGTGCCAGCAGTTTGTCTACCGCAGGGCCCCAGCATTTT
CASSLSTAGPQHF
>many|TRBJ2-1|TRBD2|TRBV6-5|16
TGTGCCAGCAGTTACGAACTAGCGGGAGGGAGTAATGAGCAGTTCTTC
CASSYELAGGSNEQFF
>few|TRBJ1-1|.|TRBV9|16
TGTGCCAGCAGCGTTTTAGCTGGGGGTTCGAACACTGAAGCTTTCTTT
CASSVLAGGSNTEAFF
>many|TRBJ2-6|TRBD1|TRBV5-1|13
TGCGCCAGTCGGACAGGTCGGGCCAACGTCCTGACTTTC
CASRTGRANVLTF
>many|TRBJ1-2|.|TRBV5-1|15
TGCGCCAGCAGCTCGGGCACAGGGTCCAACTATGGCTACACCTTC
CASSSGTGSNYGYTF
>many|TRBJ2-3|.|TRBV28|12
TGTGCCAGCAGTTTAACATCAGATACGCAGTATTTT
CASSLTSDTQYF
>many|TRBJ1-5|.|TRBV3-1|15
TGTGCCAGCAGCCAGACAGGTTATAGCAATCAGCCCCAGCATTTT
CASSQTGYSNQPQHF
>many|TRBJ1-1|.|TRBV20-1|12
TGCAGTGCTAACGGGGGCGCGACTGAAGCTTTCTTT
CSANGGATEAFF